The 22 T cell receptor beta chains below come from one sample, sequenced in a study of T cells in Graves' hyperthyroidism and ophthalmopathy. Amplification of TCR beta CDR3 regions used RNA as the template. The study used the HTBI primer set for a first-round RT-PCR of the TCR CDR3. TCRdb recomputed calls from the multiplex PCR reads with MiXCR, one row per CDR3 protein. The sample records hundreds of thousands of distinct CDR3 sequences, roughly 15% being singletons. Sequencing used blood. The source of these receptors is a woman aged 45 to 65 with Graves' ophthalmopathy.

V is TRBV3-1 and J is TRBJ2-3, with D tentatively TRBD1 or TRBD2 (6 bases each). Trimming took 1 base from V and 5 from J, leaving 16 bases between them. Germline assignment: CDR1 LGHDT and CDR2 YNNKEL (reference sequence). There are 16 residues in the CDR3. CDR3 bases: TGTGCCAGCAGCCAAGTTGGAGGGGGAGAGGGAGATACGCAGTATTTT. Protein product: CASSQVGGGEGDTQYF.

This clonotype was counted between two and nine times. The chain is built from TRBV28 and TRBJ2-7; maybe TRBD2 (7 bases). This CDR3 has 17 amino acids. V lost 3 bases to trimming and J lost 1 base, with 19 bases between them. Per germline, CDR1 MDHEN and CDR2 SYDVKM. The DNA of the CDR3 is TGTGCCAGCAGTTTGTGGACAGCGAGGGGGGGGTCCTACGAGCAGTACTTC. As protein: CASSLWTARGGSYEQYF.

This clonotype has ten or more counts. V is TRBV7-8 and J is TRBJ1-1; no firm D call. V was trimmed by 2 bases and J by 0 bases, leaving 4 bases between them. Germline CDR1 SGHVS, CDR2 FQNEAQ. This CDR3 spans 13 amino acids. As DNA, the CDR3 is TGTGCCAGCAGCTTAACGGTGAACACTGAAGCTTTCTTT. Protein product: CASSLTVNTEAFF. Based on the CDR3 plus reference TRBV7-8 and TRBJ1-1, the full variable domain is GAGVSQSPRYKVAKRGQDVALRCDPISGHVSLFWYQQALGQGPEFLTYFQNEAQLDKSGLPSDRFFAERPEGSVSTLKIQRTQQEDSAVYLCASSLTVNTEAFFGQGTRLTVV.

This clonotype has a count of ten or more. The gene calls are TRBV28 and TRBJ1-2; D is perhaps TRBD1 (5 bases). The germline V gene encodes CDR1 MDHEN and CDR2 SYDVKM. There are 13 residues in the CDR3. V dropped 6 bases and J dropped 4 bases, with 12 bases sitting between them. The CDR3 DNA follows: TGTGCCAGCAGCCGACAGAGCTCCTATGGCTACACCTTC. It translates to CASSRQSSYGYTF.

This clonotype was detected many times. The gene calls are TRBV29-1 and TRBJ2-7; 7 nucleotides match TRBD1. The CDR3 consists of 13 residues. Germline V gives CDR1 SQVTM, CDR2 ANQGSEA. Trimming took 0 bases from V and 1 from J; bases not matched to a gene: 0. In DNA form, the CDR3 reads TGCAGCGTTGAAGAGGGACAGTCCTACGAGCAGTACTTC. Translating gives CSVEEGQSYEQYF.

CDR3 sequence (DNA): TGCAGCATGACAGACCAATACATCTACAATGAGCAGTTCTTC. This codes for CSMTDQYIYNEQFF. This chain connects TRBV29-1 to TRBJ2-1, with TRBD1 as a possible D gene (5 bases). With 8 bases removed from V and 3 bases from J, the gap between germline ends came to 17 bases. CDR3 length equals 14 residues. In germline, CDR1 is SQVTM, CDR2 ANQGSEA.

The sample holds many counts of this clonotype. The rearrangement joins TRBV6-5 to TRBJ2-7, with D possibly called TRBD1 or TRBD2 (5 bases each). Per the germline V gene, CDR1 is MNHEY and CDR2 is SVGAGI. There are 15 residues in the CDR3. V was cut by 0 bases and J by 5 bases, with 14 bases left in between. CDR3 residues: CASSYSRGEVDEQYF. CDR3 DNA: TGTGCCAGCAGTTACTCGAGAGGGGAAGTCGACGAGCAGTACTTC.

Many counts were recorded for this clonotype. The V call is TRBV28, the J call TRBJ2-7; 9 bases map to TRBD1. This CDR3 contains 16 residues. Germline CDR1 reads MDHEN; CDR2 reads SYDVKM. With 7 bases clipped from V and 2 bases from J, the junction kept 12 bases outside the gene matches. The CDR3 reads CASNPLLGQGPYEQYF. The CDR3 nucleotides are TGTGCCAGCAACCCTTTATTGGGACAGGGTCCCTACGAGCAGTACTTC.

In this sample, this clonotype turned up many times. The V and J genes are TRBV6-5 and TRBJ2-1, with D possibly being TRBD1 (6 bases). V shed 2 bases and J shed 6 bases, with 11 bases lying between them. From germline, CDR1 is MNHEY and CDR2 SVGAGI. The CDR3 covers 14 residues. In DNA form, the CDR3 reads TGTGCCAGCAGTTACAACAGGGTTCTCAATGAGCAGTTCTTC. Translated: CASSYNRVLNEQFF.

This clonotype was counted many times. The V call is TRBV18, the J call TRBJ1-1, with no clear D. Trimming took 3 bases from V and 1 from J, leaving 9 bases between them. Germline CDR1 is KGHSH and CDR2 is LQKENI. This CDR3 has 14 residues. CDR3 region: CASSPGIPNTEAFF. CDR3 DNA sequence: TGTGCCAGCTCACCCGGCATACCGAACACTGAAGCTTTCTTT.

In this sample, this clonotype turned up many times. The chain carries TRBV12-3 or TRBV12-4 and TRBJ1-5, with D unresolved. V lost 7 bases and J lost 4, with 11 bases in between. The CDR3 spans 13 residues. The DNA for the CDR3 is TGTGCCAGCACCGAGGGCCGTAATCAGCCCCAGCATTTT. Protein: CASTEGRNQPQHF.

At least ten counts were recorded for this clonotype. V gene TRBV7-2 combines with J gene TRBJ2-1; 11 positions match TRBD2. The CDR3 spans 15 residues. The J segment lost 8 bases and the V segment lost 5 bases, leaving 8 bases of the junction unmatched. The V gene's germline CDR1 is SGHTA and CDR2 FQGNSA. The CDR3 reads CASSTSGSVGDEQFF. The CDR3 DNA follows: TGTGCCAGCAGCACTAGCGGGAGCGTAGGCGATGAGCAGTTCTTC.

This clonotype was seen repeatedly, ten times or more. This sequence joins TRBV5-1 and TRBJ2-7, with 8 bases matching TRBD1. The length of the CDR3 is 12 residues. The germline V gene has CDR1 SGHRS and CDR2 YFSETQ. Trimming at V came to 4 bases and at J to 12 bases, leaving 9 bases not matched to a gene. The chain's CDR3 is CASSNLSGTGYF. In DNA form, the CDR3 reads TGCGCCAGCAGCAATTTATCCGGGACAGGGTACTTC. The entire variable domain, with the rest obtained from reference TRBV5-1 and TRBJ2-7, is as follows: KAGVTQTPRYLIKTRGQQVTLSCSPISGHRSVSWYQQTPGQGLQFLFEYFSETQRNKGNFPGRFSGRQFSNSRSEMNVSTLELGDSALYLCASSNLSGTGYFGPGTRLTVT.

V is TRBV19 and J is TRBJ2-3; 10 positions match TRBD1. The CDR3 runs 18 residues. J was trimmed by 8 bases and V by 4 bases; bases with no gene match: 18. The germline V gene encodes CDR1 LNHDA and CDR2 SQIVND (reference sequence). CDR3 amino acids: CASSRPTGTGVPGVTQYF. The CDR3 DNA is TGTGCCAGTAGTAGGCCGACTGGGACAGGGGTCCCGGGAGTTACGCAGTATTTT.

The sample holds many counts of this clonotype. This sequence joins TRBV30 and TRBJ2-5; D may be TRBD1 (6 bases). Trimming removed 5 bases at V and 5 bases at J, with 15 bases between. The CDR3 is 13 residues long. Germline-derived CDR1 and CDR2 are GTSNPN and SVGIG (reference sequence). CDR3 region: CAWDSGVRETQYF. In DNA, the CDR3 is TGTGCCTGGGATTCAGGGGTGAGGGAGACCCAGTACTTC.

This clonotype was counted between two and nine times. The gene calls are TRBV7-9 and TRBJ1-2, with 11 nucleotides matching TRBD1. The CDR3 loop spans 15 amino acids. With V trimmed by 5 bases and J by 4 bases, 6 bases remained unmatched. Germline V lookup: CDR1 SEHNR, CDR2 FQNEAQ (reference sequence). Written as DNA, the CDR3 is TGTGCCAGCAGCGGCGGACAGGGGGCTGTCTATGGCTACACCTTC. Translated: CASSGGQGAVYGYTF. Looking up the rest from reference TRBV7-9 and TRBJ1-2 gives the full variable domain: DTGVSQNPRHKITKRGQNVTFRCDPISEHNRLYWYRQTLGQGPEFLTYFQNEAQLEKSRLLSDRFSAERPKGSFSTLEIQRTEQGDSAMYLCASSGGQGAVYGYTFGSGTRLTVV.

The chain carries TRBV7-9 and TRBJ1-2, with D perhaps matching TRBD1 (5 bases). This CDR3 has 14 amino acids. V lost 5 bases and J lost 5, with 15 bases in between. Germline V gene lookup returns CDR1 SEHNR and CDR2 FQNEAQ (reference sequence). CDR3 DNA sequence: TGTGCCAGCAGCACAGCCGGGGGAGGGTATGGCTACACCTTC. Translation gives CASSTAGGGYGYTF.

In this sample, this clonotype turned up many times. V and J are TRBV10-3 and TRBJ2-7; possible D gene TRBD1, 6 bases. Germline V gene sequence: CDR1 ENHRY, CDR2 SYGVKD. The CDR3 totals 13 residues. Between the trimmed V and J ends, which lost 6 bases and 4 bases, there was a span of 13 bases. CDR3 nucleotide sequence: TGTGCCATCAGGGACAGTGGGGCGTACGAGCAGTACTTC. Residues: CAIRDSGAYEQYF.

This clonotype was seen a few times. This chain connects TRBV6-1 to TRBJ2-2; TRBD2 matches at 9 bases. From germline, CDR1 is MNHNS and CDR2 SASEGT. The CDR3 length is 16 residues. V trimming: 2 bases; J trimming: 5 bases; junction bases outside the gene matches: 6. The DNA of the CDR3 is TGTGCCAGCAGTGAATCCCCTAGCGGGATAACCGGGGAGCTGTTTTTT. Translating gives CASSESPSGITGELFF.

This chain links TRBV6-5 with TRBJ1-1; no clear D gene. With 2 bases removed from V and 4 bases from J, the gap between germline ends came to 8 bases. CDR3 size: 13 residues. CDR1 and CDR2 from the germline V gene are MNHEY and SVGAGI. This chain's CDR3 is CASSYREPTEAFF. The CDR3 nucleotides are TGTGCCAGCAGTTACAGGGAGCCCACTGAAGCTTTCTTT.

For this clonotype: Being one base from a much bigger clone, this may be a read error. This chain's CDR3 is CASSVGEGRRQETQYF. CDR3 in DNA: TGTGCCAGCAGCGTAGGAGAGGGACGCCGCCAAGAGACCCAGTACTTC. This sequence joins TRBV9 and TRBJ2-5; D possibly matches TRBD1 or TRBD2 (5 bases each). Germline loops: CDR1 SGDLS, CDR2 YYNGEE. This CDR3 has 16 residues. Deletions cut 0 bases from V and 1 base from J, with 13 bases between.

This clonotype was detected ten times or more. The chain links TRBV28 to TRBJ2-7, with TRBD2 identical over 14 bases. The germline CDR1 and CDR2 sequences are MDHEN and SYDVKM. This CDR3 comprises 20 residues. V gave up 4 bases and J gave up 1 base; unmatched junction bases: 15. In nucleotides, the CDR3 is TGTGCCAGCAGTTCAATAATATTGGGACTAGCGGGAGCGTCGTCCTACGAGCAGTACTTC. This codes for CASSSIILGLAGASSYEQYF.